These 21 T cell receptor beta chains were all obtained from the same sample, sequenced in a study of blood T cell repertoires in COVID-19. Sequencing was performed with immunoSEQ multiplex PCR; in TCRdb, only in-frame clones are kept and a portion is missing. The table has some 210,000 clones, approximately 84% seen once. The sample comprised peripheral blood. The receptors were gathered from a woman between 45 and 65 years old with active or convalescent COVID-19.

V gene TRBV7-9 combines with J gene TRBJ1-5, with D maybe TRBD1 (5 bases). Looked up from germline, CDR1 is SEHNR and CDR2 is FQNEAQ (reference sequence). The CDR3 loop spans 15 amino acids. The V gene lost 5 bases and the J gene lost 4 bases, with 15 bases spanning the gap. The CDR3 DNA reads TGTGCCAGCAGCCCCCCGGGGGACCGGAATCAGCCCCAGCATTTT. Protein sequence: CASSPPGDRNQPQHF.

The chain carries TRBV5-1 and TRBJ2-5; 9 positions agree with TRBD2. The CDR3 covers 15 residues. Germline CDR1 and CDR2: SGHRS and YFSETQ. V lost 0 bases to trimming and J lost 2 bases; unmatched junction nucleotides: 2. As DNA, the CDR3 is TGCGCCAGCAGCTTGGGCGGGGGGGTACAAGAGACCCAGTACTTC. Translated: CASSLGGGVQETQYF.

V and J are TRBV7-8 and TRBJ1-4; a weak D match, TRBD1 (6 bases). Germline CDR1 and CDR2: SGHVS and FQNEAQ. V was clipped by 4 bases and J by 0 bases, with 12 bases between them. The CDR3 has 16 residues. The CDR3 sequence: CASSSQGTPTNEKLFF. Here the CDR3 DNA reads TGTGCCAGCAGCTCACAGGGCACCCCAACTAATGAAAAACTGTTTTTT.

This clone showed up just once. V is TRBV18 and J is TRBJ1-3; D ambiguous. Germline V gives CDR1 KGHSH, CDR2 LQKENI. Trimming left V 4 bases short and J 0 bases short, with 10 bases between. The CDR3 covers 15 residues. CDR3 bases: TGTGCCAGCTCACGCGCGAGAGGCTCTGGAAACACCATATATTTT. This codes for CASSRARGSGNTIYF.

This clone has only one observation. The V gene is TRBV14, the J gene TRBJ2-1, with D perhaps TRBD2 (5 bases). Germline CDR1 reads SGHDN; CDR2 reads FVKESK. Trimming left V 0 bases short and J 5 bases short, with 14 bases between. This CDR3 region has 16 residues. CDR3 region: CASSQDVRRYDNEQFF. The CDR3 DNA reads as TGTGCCAGCAGCCAAGATGTCCGGAGGTACGACAATGAGCAGTTCTTC.

CDR3 loop: CASSSSTSMNTEAFF. Written as DNA, the CDR3 is TGTGCCAGCAGCTCAAGTACTTCTATGAACACTGAAGCTTTCTTT. The chain carries TRBV9 and TRBJ1-1; D ambiguous. V lost 4 bases and J 0 bases, leaving 13 bases between the germline ends. Germline V gene sequence: CDR1 SGDLS, CDR2 YYNGEE. The CDR3 covers 15 residues.

On this clone: Additional DNA sequences in this sample encode the identical CDR3. The gene calls are TRBV9 and TRBJ2-1, with 11 bases identical to TRBD2. The J segment lost 6 bases and the V segment lost 0 bases, leaving 2 bases of the junction unmatched. This CDR3 comprises 15 residues. Germline values: CDR1 SGDLS, CDR2 YYNGEE. The CDR3 region is CASSVGLAGGNEQFF. In DNA, the CDR3 is TGTGCCAGCAGCGTAGGTCTAGCGGGAGGCAATGAGCAGTTCTTC.

This clone has only a few counts. This chain uses TRBV19 with TRBJ2-1; a possible D gene is TRBD1 (5 bases). Germline V gives CDR1 LNHDA, CDR2 SQIVND (reference sequence). This CDR3 has 12 amino acids. V was clipped by 8 bases and J by 10 bases, with 15 bases between them. The CDR3 region has the DNA TGTGCCAGTGAAGGGCAGGGCGACGAGCAGTTCTTC. Its translation is CASEGQGDEQFF. Full variable domain (missing parts from reference TRBV19 and TRBJ2-1): DGGITQSPKYLFRKEGQNVTLSCEQNLNHDAMYWYRQDPGQGLRLIYYSQIVNDFQKGDIAEGYSVSREKKESFPLTVTSAQKNPTAFYLCASEGQGDEQFFGPGTRLTVL.

The gene calls are TRBV28 and TRBJ1-3; possibly TRBD1 for D (6 bases). The germline gives CDR1 MDHEN, CDR2 SYDVKM. The CDR3 contains 15 residues. V lost 5 bases and J lost 3, with 14 bases in between. CDR3 sequence: CASSPGVTGGNTIYF. The CDR3 DNA reads as TGTGCCAGCAGTCCCGGGGTGACAGGTGGAAACACCATATATTTT.

The chain recombines TRBV5-1 with TRBJ1-3, with 7 positions matching TRBD1. J gave up 2 bases and V 3 bases, and 5 bases lay outside the gene matches. Germline V gene data show CDR1 as SGHRS and CDR2 as YFSETQ. The CDR3 is 15 amino acids. The CDR3 sequence is CASSSGTVPGNTIYF. CDR3 bases: TGCGCCAGCAGCTCCGGGACAGTTCCTGGAAACACCATATATTTT.

This clone was counted only a few times. CDR3 sequence (DNA): TGTGCCAGCAGCCAACCTCAGGACAGGCCCCCTGGGGCCAACGTCCTGACTTTC. This sequence encodes CASSQPQDRPPGANVLTF. The genes are TRBV21-1 and TRBJ2-6; TRBD1 is taken as the D call from the table, unchecked against the DNA. TRBV21-1 is deemed a pseudogene. The CDR3 loop spans 18 amino acids.

The chain carries TRBV28 and TRBJ1-6, with 11 nucleotides matching TRBD1. Germline CDR1 MDHEN, CDR2 SYDVKM. With V trimmed by 4 bases and J by 8 bases, 4 bases remained unmatched. The length of the CDR3 is 15 residues. The CDR3: CASSSPGQGDSPLHF. The CDR3 DNA sequence: TGTGCCAGCAGTTCTCCGGGACAGGGGGATTCACCCCTCCACTTT. Filled out from reference TRBV28 and TRBJ1-6, the complete variable domain reads DVKVTQSSRYLVKRTGEKVFLECVQDMDHENMFWYRQDPGLGLRLIYFSYDVKMKEKGDIPEGYSVSREKKERFSLILESASTNQTSMYLCASSSPGQGDSPLHFGNGTRLTVT.

The CDR3 nucleotides are TGTGCCAGCCGTCCTTCGACAGGAAACTTTCCCTATGGCTACACCTTC. It specifies CASRPSTGNFPYGYTF. This chain links TRBV28 with TRBJ1-2; possibly TRBD1 for D (6 bases). Germline CDR1 and CDR2: MDHEN and SYDVKM. CDR3 length: 16 residues. V shed 8 bases and J shed 4 bases, with 23 bases lying between them.

This clone has just a few counts. The CDR3, as DNA: TGTGCCAGCAGCTCCAGACAGCTTAGAGATGGTGAAAAACTGTTTTTT. Translation: CASSSRQLRDGEKLFF. This sequence joins TRBV5-6 and TRBJ1-4, with TRBD1 as a possible D gene (5 bases). The CDR3 length is 16 residues. CDR1 SGHDT and CDR2 YYEEEE come from the germline V gene. V was clipped by 3 bases and J by 7 bases, with 19 bases between them.

This clone was picked up a small number of times. The chain is built from TRBV24-1 and TRBJ2-1; TRBD2 aligns across 12 bases. CDR3 length equals 16 residues. V trimming: 1 base; J trimming: 8 bases; junction bases outside the gene matches: 5. The germline V gene encodes CDR1 KGHDR and CDR2 SFDVKD. The CDR3 reads CATSDLVTSGSYEQFF. CDR3 bases: TGTGCCACCAGTGATTTAGTGACTAGCGGGAGTTATGAGCAGTTCTTC.

Here the CDR3 DNA reads TGCGCCAGCAGAGGATCAGACAGGGAAAGGGCAATATGGGGATTCACAGATACGCAGTATTTT. This translates into CASRGSDRERAIWGFTDTQYF. The chain combines TRBV23-1 with TRBJ2-3, with 7 positions matching TRBD1. TRBV23-1 is given ORF status, its function remaining uncertain. CDR3 length equals 21 residues. V dropped 6 bases and J dropped 2; count of bases not matched to a gene: 26.

The genes are TRBV4-1 and TRBJ1-1; D is ambiguous. The V gene's germline CDR1 is MGHRA and CDR2 YSYEKL. The germline V and J ends were trimmed by 4 bases and 11 bases, with 17 bases remaining between them. This CDR3 comprises 13 residues. CDR3 region: CASSRDPGYGAFF. CDR3 in DNA: TGCGCCAGCAGCCGCGACCCAGGCTATGGTGCTTTCTTT.

This chain joins TRBV6-6 and TRBJ2-3; the match to TRBD2 covers 9 bases. Looked up from germline, CDR1 is MNHNY and CDR2 is SVGAGI (reference sequence). This CDR3 is built from 16 residues. The junction had 9 bases not matched to a gene; V was cut back by 2 bases and J by 6 bases. The CDR3: CASSYGGGRALDTQYF. The CDR3 region has the DNA TGTGCCAGCAGTTACGGGGGCGGGAGGGCTCTGGATACGCAGTATTTT.

This clone was recorded only once. The chain joins TRBV11-2 to TRBJ1-5; perhaps TRBD1 as D (6 bases). Trimming removed 5 bases from V and 6 bases from J, with 14 bases in between. CDR3 size: 14 residues. Germline CDR1 and CDR2: SGHAT and FQNNGV. The DNA of the CDR3 is TGTGCCAGCAGCCGGGGGGGGGCCGGTCAGCCCCAGCATTTT. It is translated as CASSRGGAGQPQHF.

The chain uses TRBV6-5 and TRBJ1-3, with 8 bases fitting TRBD1. With 10 bases clipped from V and 3 bases from J, the junction kept 5 bases outside the gene matches. Germline values: CDR1 MNHEY, CDR2 SVGAGI. CDR3 size: 13 residues. The CDR3 sequence: CATTGGVGNTIYF. DNA of the CDR3: TGTGCCACTACAGGGGGAGTTGGAAACACCATATATTTT.

The chain carries TRBV3-1 (or the pseudogene TRBV3-2) and TRBJ2-7; TRBD1 is a possible D gene (6 bases). Germline loops: CDR1 LGHDT, CDR2 YNNKEL (reference sequence). The V end lost 7 bases, the J end lost 7 bases, and 23 bases lay between the germline ends. The CDR3 is 15 residues long. DNA of the CDR3: TGTGCCAGCACCCCCTCGAGGGTGGGGGCGACTGAGCAGTACTTC. Translation gives CASTPSRVGATEQYF.